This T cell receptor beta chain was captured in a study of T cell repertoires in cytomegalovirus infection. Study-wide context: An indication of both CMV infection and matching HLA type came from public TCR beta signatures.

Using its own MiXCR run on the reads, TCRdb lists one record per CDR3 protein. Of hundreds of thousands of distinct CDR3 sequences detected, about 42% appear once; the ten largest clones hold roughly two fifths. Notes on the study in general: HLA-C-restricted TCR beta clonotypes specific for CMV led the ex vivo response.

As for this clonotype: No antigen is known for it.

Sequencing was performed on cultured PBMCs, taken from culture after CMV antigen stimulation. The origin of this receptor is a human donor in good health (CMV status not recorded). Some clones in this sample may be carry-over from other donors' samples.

CDR3 sequence reads: CATSRELAGLSTDTQYF. CDR3 in DNA: TGTGCCACCAGCAGAGAGCTAGCGGGGCTTAGCACAGATACGCAGTATTTT. This chain links TRBV15 with TRBJ2-3; 9 bases match TRBD2. Germline-derived CDR1 and CDR2 are LNHNV and YYDKDF (reference sequence). This CDR3 region has 17 residues. V shed 0 bases and J 0 bases; nucleotides not matched to a gene: 4.